This T cell receptor beta chain was recorded in a study of T cells after posttransplantation cyclophosphamide. This clone was detected many times. Its antigen is unknown. Overall study results and limits: Skin or GI-infiltrating T cells shared few TRB sequences with blood. Later blood repertoires were often dominated by clones from the donor CD8+ memory compartment.

V trimming: 3 bases; J trimming: 2 bases; junction bases outside the gene matches: 6. Germline CDR1 LGHNA, CDR2 YNFKEQ. The CDR3 has 16 residues. Some clones are missing from TCRdb's copy, which holds only in-frame ones; the method was immunoSEQ multiplex PCR. The sample yields some 50,000 clones, without any singletons. The chain employs TRBV4-2 and TRBJ2-3, with 9 bases aligning to TRBD1. The sequenced sample consisted of PBMCs. This sequence was found in a man aged 40-55 years in good health, CMV-negative, and a related stem cell transplant donor. The CDR3 coding sequence is TGTGCCAGCAGCCAGAGCCGGGACAGGGACACAGATACGCAGTATTTT. Translated, it gives CASSQSRDRDTDTQYF.